This is a list of T cell receptor beta chains from one sample in a study of blood T cell repertoires in COVID-19. Repertoires were generated with immunoSEQ multiplex PCR, while TCRdb's copy carries only in-frame clones and drops some. The sample holds 140,000 or so clones, over 80% seen once. The specimen was peripheral blood. The receptors shown here come from a woman aged 50 to 60 with acute or convalescent COVID-19. Both conserved end residues are part of each CDR3. D genes are given only for firm matches. Expanded clones get a size class; other rows say once, few or many, or leave the size out.

TRBJ1-1	NA	TRBD1	TRBV19	TGTGCCAGTAGCAGCCAGGGACAGGGAAACACTGAAGCTTTCTTT	CASSSQGQGNTEAFF
TRBJ2-2	NA	NA	TRBV5-8	TGTGCCAGCAGCTGGTCAGGGTCTACAGATGATTTGACCGGGGAGCTGTTTTTT	CASSWSGSTDDLTGELFF
TRBJ2-2	once	TRBD1	TRBV5-1	TGCGCCAGCAGCTGGACAGGGGAGACCGGGGAGCTGTTTTTT	CASSWTGETGELFF
TRBJ2-1	NA	TRBD2	TRBV5-1	TGCGCCAGCAGCACACAACTCGGGACTAGCGGTCGGGAGCAGTTCTTC	CASSTQLGTSGREQFF
TRBJ2-7	NA	TRBD1	TRBV11-1	TGTGCCAGCAGCGTTAGACAGGGGGGATTCTACGAGCAGTACTTC	CASSVRQGGFYEQYF
TRBJ1-1	once	TRBD1	TRBV18	TGTGCCAGCTCACCCCGACCCCCTCTAACAGGGGATTACACTGAAGCTTTCTTT	CASSPRPPLTGDYTEAFF
TRBJ2-1	NA	TRBD1	TRBV12-3/TRBV12-4	TGTGCCAGCAGTCCCGGACAGGGGCATGAGCAGTTCTTC	CASSPGQGHEQFF
TRBJ1-2	NA	TRBD1	TRBV4-1	TGCGCCAGCAGCCAAGGGACAGGGGCGGTCTATGGCTACACCTTC	CASSQGTGAVYGYTF
TRBJ1-1	NA	NA	TRBV11-1	TGTGCCAGCAGCGCGGACAGCACCCGGGTCACTGAAGCTTTCTTT	CASSADSTRVTEAFF
TRBJ1-1	few	NA	TRBV6-5	TGTGCCAGCAGACGGGACAACGGGGACACTGAAGCTTTCTTT	CASRRDNGDTEAFF
TRBJ2-1	NA	NA	TRBV11-2	TGTGCCAGCAGCTTAAGTTCGGGATTCAGTGAGCAGTTCTTC	CASSLSSGFSEQFF
TRBJ1-4	once	TRBD1	TRBV4-2	TGTGCCAGCAGCCAAGATTTGGGACAGGGGTTTGAAAAACTGTTTTTT	CASSQDLGQGFEKLFF
TRBJ1-4	NA	TRBD1	TRBV6-5	TGTGCCAGCAGTTACGTGGACAGGGGGGCTGAAAAACTGTTTTTT	CASSYVDRGAEKLFF
TRBJ2-3	NA	TRBD2	TRBV9	TGTGCCAGCAGCGTAGTGGATAGCGGGGGGGCGGATACGCAGTATTTT	CASSVVDSGGADTQYF
TRBJ1-5	NA	NA	TRBV2	TGTGCCAGCAGGAAGGACATCAATCAGCCCCAGCATTTT	CASRKDINQPQHF
TRBJ1-3	NA	NA	TRBV2	TGTGCCAGCGGACGGGATGGGCTTGGAAACACCATATATTTT	CASGRDGLGNTIYF
TRBJ2-1	NA	TRBD1	TRBV4-1	TGCGCCAGCAGCCAAGACAGGGGGCCCTACAATGAGCAGTTCTTC	CASSQDRGPYNEQFF
TRBJ1-4	NA	NA	TRBV28	TGTGCCAGCAGTTTGCCACCCGAAGGAGCTCTTAATGAAAAACTGTTTTTT	CASSLPPEGALNEKLFF
TRBJ2-2	once	NA	TRBV27	TGTGCCAGCAGTTTAGCCGGGACAATGACTAACACCGGGGAGCTGTTTTTT	CASSLAGTMTNTGELFF
TRBJ2-5	NA	NA	TRBV10-3	TGTGCCATCAGGGGTAGTGGAGGAGAGACCCAGTACTTC	CAIRGSGGETQYF
TRBJ2-2	few	TRBD2	TRBV7-3	TGTGCCAGCAGCTTATCCCCCCGACTAGCGGTTAACACCGGGGAGCTGTTTTTT	CASSLSPRLAVNTGELFF
TRBJ2-7	once	NA	TRBV24-1	TGTGCCACCAGTGATTACAGGGTAAACGAGCAGTACTTC	CATSDYRVNEQYF
TRBJ2-1	NA	TRBD2	TRBV5-1	TGCGCCAGCAGCTTGGACTCGGGGGGGCATTCCGATGAGCAGTTCTTC	CASSLDSGGHSDEQFF
TRBJ2-1	NA	TRBD2	TRBV7-2	TGTGCCAGCAGCCCCGGACTAGCGGAGACGTATGAGCAGTTCTTC	CASSPGLAETYEQFF